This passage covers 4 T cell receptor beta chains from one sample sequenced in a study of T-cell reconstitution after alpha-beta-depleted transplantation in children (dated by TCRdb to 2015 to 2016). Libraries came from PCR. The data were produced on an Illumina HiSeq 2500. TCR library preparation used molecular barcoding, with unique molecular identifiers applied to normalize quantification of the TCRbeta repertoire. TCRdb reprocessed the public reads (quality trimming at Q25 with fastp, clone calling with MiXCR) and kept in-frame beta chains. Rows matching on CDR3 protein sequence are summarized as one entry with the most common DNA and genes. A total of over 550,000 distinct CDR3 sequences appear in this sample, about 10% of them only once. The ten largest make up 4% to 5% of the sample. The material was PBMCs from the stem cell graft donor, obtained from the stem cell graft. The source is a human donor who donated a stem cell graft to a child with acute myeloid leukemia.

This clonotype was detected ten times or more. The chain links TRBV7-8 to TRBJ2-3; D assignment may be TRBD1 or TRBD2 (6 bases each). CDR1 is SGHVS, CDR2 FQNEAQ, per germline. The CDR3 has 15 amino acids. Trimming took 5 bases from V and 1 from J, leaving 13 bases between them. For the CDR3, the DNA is TGTGCCAGCAGCCCCGGTGGGGGGCGCACAGATACGCAGTATTTT. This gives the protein CASSPGGGRTDTQYF.

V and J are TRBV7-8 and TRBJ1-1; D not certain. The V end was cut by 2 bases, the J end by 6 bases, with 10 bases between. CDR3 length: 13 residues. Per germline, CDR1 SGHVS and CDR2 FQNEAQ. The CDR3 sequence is CASSLKRASEAFF. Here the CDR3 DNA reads TGTGCCAGCAGCTTAAAGCGGGCATCTGAAGCTTTCTTT.

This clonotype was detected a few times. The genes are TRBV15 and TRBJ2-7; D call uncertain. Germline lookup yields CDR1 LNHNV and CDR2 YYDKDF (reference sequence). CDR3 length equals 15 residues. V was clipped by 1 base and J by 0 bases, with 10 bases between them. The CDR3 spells CATSRGTVSSYEQYF. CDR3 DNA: TGTGCCACCAGCAGAGGGACGGTCAGCTCCTACGAGCAGTACTTC.

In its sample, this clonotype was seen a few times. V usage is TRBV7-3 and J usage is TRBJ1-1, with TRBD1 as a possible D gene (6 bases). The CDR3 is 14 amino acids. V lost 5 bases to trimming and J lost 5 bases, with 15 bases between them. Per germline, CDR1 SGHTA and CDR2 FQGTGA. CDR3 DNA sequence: TGTGCCAGCAGCCTTCGGGGGGGCGAAACTGAAGCTTTCTTT. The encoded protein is CASSLRGGETEAFF.